This record covers a single T cell receptor (beta chain). This clonotype was seen a handful of times. The clone's antigen remains unknown. No qualities accompany the bases; no much larger clone lies one base away. TCRdb names Illumina NovaSeq 6000 as the instrument used. TCRalpha and TCRbeta cDNA libraries were constructed by 5'RACE with constant-segment primers, with sample barcodes and unique molecular identifiers being introduced. Trizol reagent was used to extract RNA from every sample. Amplification of the libraries took two PCR steps, and the second step added a second sample barcode plus Illumina TruSeq adapters. Libraries were sequenced on an Illumina NovaSeq with 2 x 150 bp paired-end reads. Per the original workflow: Demultiplexing of reads and collapsing into UMI-guided consensus sequences were performed with migec v1.2.7. Using mixcr v2.1.11, the UMI consensuses were aligned to TRA and TRB V and J templates and assembled into clonotypes. A clonotype was counted as expanded or contracted only when both edgeR and NoisET called the clonotype significant, with the noise models trained on biological replicates. For edgeR calls, the cutoffs were a false discovery rate-adjusted p below 0.01 and a log2 fold-change threshold of 1. As an exploratory analysis of dynamics, PCA with hierarchical clustering was applied to max-normalized trajectories of the 1000 most abundant clonotypes. Each responding clone was given a CD4 or CD8 phenotype based on the CD4+ and CD8+ repertoires, which had been sequenced separately. TCRdb ran its own pipeline on the public reads, namely fastp trimming at Q25 and MiXCR clone calling, and kept in-frame beta chains. Here each entry gathers all rows of one CDR3 protein and keeps the most common genes and DNA. For this entry, the V and J calls and clone size follow TCRdb and not the study's own pipeline. This sample lists around 300,000 distinct CDR3 sequences; 10% to 15% were detected once. Clones ranked in the top ten supply over 20% of the sample.

The sample originates from a study of T-cell memory formation after mild COVID-19 (dated by TCRdb to 2020 to 2022). Turning to the overall study: TCR sequence clusters from the two donors were found to be largely donor specific. T-cell clones expanding and contracting after mild COVID-19 in a couple of donors were tracked by longitudinal TCRalpha and TCRbeta repertoire sequencing. Two young, previously healthy adult volunteers, one female and one male, were included in the cohort.

What the research found in general, with its limitations: The detection of some responding clones in pre-infection memory suggests that pre-existing cross-reactive memory T cells joined the SARS-CoV-2 response. The study included only a couple of mild cases, and larger cohorts that include severe cases with pre-infection samples were judged to be necessary. SARS-CoV-2 specificity of the second-wave clones peaking on day 37 was not confirmed. From day 15 to 85, contracting clones showed balanced CD4/CD8 phenotypes, whereas a second wave of clones that expanded from day 15 to 37 leaned towards CD4+. Contracting CD4+ clones turned up mainly in the CM and EM memory subsets, whereas EMRA was where CD8+ clones were enriched.

Ficoll-Paque density gradient centrifugation was the method used to isolate PBMCs. Sequenced sample: PBMCs or a T cell subset sorted from them (not recorded which). This sequence was found in a man aged 18 to 29 who had mild COVID-19 (a few samples of this study predate the infection). The sample titles of this study are shuffled in the database, so cell type and time point are left out; the donor was told from shared clones.

The nucleotide sequence is TGTGCCAGCAGTGGACGCGGGGGCCCCGTCACGCAGTATTTT. This translates into CASSGRGGPVTQYF. Rearrangement joined TRBV6-2 or TRBV6-3 to TRBJ2-3, with a tentative D gene TRBD2 over 7 matching bases. Inclusive of the bounding cysteine and phenylalanine, the CDR3 is 14 residues long. Just the 42-base CDR3 DNA is kept, in frame starting at base 1. The germline ends are 18 bases apart after V is trimmed by 5 bases and J by 9 bases. Reading the germline V gene gives CDR1 MNHEY and CDR2 SVGEGT.